The sequence of this T cell receptor (beta chain) was determined in a study of T cell therapy after organ transplantation. Study-level information: Patients received up to 6 T cell doses every 2 weeks. Responders numbered eight and nonresponders two among 10 or so patients.

Method: immunoSEQ multiplex PCR; TCRdb's copy keeps in-frame clones and lacks some. The table lists roughly 48,000 clones, 94% of them singletons. Points on this clone: Its antigen is not known.

Study findings and constraints: Antirejection and antiviral medication effects could not be assessed. Both transferred clonotypes and endogenous ones absent from products apparently reconstituted.

The CDR3 extends over 17 amino acids. CDR1 and CDR2 from the germline V gene are MDHEN and SYDVKM. V lost 4 bases and J 5 bases, leaving 21 bases between the germline ends. This material consisted of CD8+ T cells from blood, taken before autologous CMV-specific T cell therapy. The chain uses TRBV28 and TRBJ1-5; D call uncertain. This TCR came from a human patient who had received a solid organ transplant and had CMV disease. CDR3 DNA sequence: TGTGCCAGCAGTTCCCTGGGGAGGGAATTTTCGGATCAGCCCCAGCATTTT. This gives the protein CASSSLGREFSDQPQHF.